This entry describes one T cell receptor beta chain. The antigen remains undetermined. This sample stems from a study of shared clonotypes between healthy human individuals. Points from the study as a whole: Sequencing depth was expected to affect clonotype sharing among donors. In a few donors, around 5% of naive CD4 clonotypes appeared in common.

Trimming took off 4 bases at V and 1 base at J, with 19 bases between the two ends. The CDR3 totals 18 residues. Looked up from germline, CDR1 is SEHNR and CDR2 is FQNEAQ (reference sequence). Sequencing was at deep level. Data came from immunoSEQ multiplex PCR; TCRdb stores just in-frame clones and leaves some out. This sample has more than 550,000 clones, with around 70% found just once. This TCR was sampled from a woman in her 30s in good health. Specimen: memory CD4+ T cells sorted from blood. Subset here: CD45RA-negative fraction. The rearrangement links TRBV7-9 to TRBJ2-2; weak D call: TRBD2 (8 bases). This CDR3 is CASSSRGGTDQNTGELFF. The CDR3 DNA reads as TGTGCCAGCAGCTCCCGGGGGGGGACAGACCAGAACACCGGGGAGCTGTTTTTT.